This entry is about one T cell receptor beta chain. What it recognizes is unknown. The source of the sample is a study of cytotoxic CD8 clonotypes in ibrutinib-treated CLL. Study-wide context: There were, on average, roughly 260,000 productive templates and tens of thousands of productive rearrangements per sample.

Profiled with immunoSEQ multiplex PCR; TCRdb holds only in-frame clones, not every one. The table records a few hundred thousand clones, about 80% of them present only once. General study points: There were few public clonotypes, and on treatment they contracted or stayed stable.

V shed 2 bases, J shed 3 bases, and the junction held 3 bases outside the gene matches. The CDR3 has 14 amino acids. Germline assignment: CDR1 MDHEN and CDR2 SYDVKM. The receptor comes from a human donor with chronic lymphocytic leukemia. This chain joins TRBV28 and TRBJ2-7; the match to TRBD1 covers 8 bases. The input for sequencing was PBMCs, taken before ibrutinib treatment. The CDR3 sequence: CASSLDRGLYEQYF. CDR3 nucleotide sequence: TGTGCCAGCAGTTTAGACAGGGGTCTCTACGAGCAGTACTTC.